Each of the 20 T cell receptor beta chains below was sequenced from the same sample in a study of T cells in Graves' hyperthyroidism and ophthalmopathy. RNA transcripts gave rise to amplified TCR beta CDR3 regions. The HTBI set primed first-round TCR CDR3 RT-PCR. From the multiplex PCR reads, TCRdb called clonotypes with MiXCR, one entry per CDR3 protein. The data contain more than 500,000 distinct CDR3 sequences, about 15% of them seen just once; the ten biggest clones take up approximately 4.3%. What was sequenced was blood. These receptors originate from a woman aged 40 to 50 with Graves' ophthalmopathy.

This clonotype was found a few times. The gene calls are TRBV6-5 and TRBJ2-2; 9 bases map to TRBD2. V shed 2 bases and J 2 bases; nucleotides not matched to a gene: 3. CDR1 and CDR2 (germline): MNHEY, SVGAGI. There are 16 residues in the CDR3. CDR3 amino acids: CASSYETSGNTGELFF. The DNA of the CDR3 is TGTGCCAGCAGTTACGAGACTAGCGGTAACACCGGGGAGCTGTTTTTT.

This clonotype has ten or more counts. The rearrangement uses TRBV12-5 and TRBJ2-1; 10 bases line up with TRBD2. The germline gives CDR1 LGHNT, CDR2 FRNRAP. The V gene end was trimmed by 6 bases and the J gene end by 0 bases; junction bases not matched to a gene: 5. The CDR3 sequence is 16 residues long. Here the CDR3 DNA reads TGTGCTAGTGGACCCGGGACTAGCGTCTCCTACAATGAGCAGTTCTTC. Translating it yields CASGPGTSVSYNEQFF.

V is TRBV7-2 and J is TRBJ2-7; 11 nucleotides match TRBD2. The CDR3 length is 15 residues. Germline trimming cut 5 bases from V and 2 bases from J; bases unmatched to any gene: 5. Germline loops: CDR1 SGHTA, CDR2 FQGNSA. CDR3 in DNA: TGTGCCAGCAGCCGCATTAGCGGGGGGGCCTACGAGCAGTACTTC. Amino acids: CASSRISGGAYEQYF.

In this sample, this clonotype turned up many times. This rearrangement joins TRBV6-5 to TRBJ1-5; 10 bases agree with TRBD1. The V gene end was trimmed by 4 bases and the J gene end by 6 bases; junction bases not matched to a gene: 6. In germline, CDR1 is MNHEY, CDR2 SVGAGI. The CDR3 totals 15 residues. CDR3 coding DNA: TGTGCCAGCAGTTTGACAGGGGGCTGGAGTCAGCCCCAGCATTTT. It encodes CASSLTGGWSQPQHF.

This clonotype was observed many times. V and J are TRBV29-1 and TRBJ2-7; TRBD1 agrees at 8 bases. This CDR3 spans 14 amino acids. V shed 4 bases, J shed 7 bases, and the junction held 12 bases outside the gene matches. Per germline, CDR1 SQVTM and CDR2 ANQGSEA. CDR3 DNA: TGCAGCGTTGCCCGGGGACAGGAGACAGCTGAGCAGTACTTC. Protein sequence: CSVARGQETAEQYF.

This clonotype came up many times. This chain connects TRBV28 to TRBJ2-6; D unclear. The CDR3 sequence is 16 residues long. Germline V lookup: CDR1 MDHEN, CDR2 SYDVKM. Trimming left V 6 bases short and J 3 bases short, with 15 bases between. For the CDR3, the DNA is TGTGCCAGCAGCCCCTCCCGTGGGAATGGGGCCAACGTCCTGACTTTC. Its translation is CASSPSRGNGANVLTF.

This clonotype was counted many times. The V gene is TRBV19, the J gene TRBJ2-7, with D possibly TRBD1 on 6 matching bases. Trimming took 3 bases from V and 1 from J, leaving 13 bases between them. The V gene's germline CDR1 is LNHDA and CDR2 SQIVND (reference sequence). The CDR3 totals 15 residues. Here the CDR3 reads CASSIQGGQSYEQYF. Here the CDR3 DNA reads TGTGCCAGTAGTATCCAAGGTGGACAGTCCTACGAGCAGTACTTC.

The genes are TRBV11-2 and TRBJ2-7, with a tentative D call TRBD2 (5 bases). V lost 2 bases to trimming and J lost 2 bases, with 10 bases between them. CDR3 length equals 14 residues. The germline V gene has CDR1 SGHAT and CDR2 FQNNGV. CDR3 coding DNA: TGTGCCAGCAGCTTACCTAGCAGTCCCTACGAGCAGTACTTC. Its translation is CASSLPSSPYEQYF.

This clonotype was seen many times. The chain recombines TRBV18 with TRBJ2-5; D gene unclear. CDR3 length: 12 amino acids. V shed 8 bases and J shed 5 bases, with 12 bases lying between them. Looked up from germline, CDR1 is KGHSH and CDR2 is LQKENI. The CDR3 reads CASSPPEETQYF. The CDR3 DNA reads as TGTGCCAGCAGCCCACCGGAGGAGACCCAGTACTTC.

Ten or more counts support this clonotype. J is TRBJ1-5 and V is TRBV15; unclear D gene. The CDR3 totals 14 residues. V was clipped by 0 bases and J by 7 bases, with 10 bases between them. CDR1 is LNHNV, CDR2 YYDKDF, per germline (reference sequence). CDR3 amino acids: CATSRDRGGQPQHF. CDR3 nucleotides: TGTGCCACCAGCAGAGATCGGGGAGGGCAGCCCCAGCATTTT.

This clonotype came up many times. The chain has TRBV7-9 and TRBJ2-5, with D possibly TRBD2 on 6 matching bases. The V gene's germline CDR1 is SEHNR and CDR2 FQNEAQ (reference sequence). Between the trimmed V and J ends, which lost 5 bases and 3 bases, there was a span of 16 bases. The length of the CDR3 is 15 residues. In nucleotides, the CDR3 is TGTGCCAGCAGCCCCGTATCGGGAGCAGAAGAGACCCAGTACTTC. Amino acid sequence: CASSPVSGAEETQYF.

This chain joins TRBV7-2 and TRBJ2-5; D is unresolved. Between the trimmed V and J ends, which lost 4 bases and 5 bases, there was a span of 23 bases. This CDR3 region has 17 residues. Per germline, CDR1 SGHTA and CDR2 FQGNSA. CDR3 in DNA: TGTGCCAGCAGCTCCTTGGCCGGGCCGGGTCCAGACGAGACCCAGTACTTC. Amino acids: CASSSLAGPGPDETQYF. Together with reference TRBV7-2 and TRBJ2-5, the CDR3 gives the full variable domain: GAGVSQSPSNKVTEKGKDVELRCDPISGHTALYWYRQSLGQGLEFLIYFQGNSAPDKSGLPSDRFSAERTGGSVSTLTIQRTQQEDSAVYLCASSSLAGPGPDETQYFGPGTRLLVL.

This clonotype was counted a few times. With a much larger clone just one base away, this may be a read error. This CDR3 is CATSRDEWGRALF. CDR3 coding DNA: TGTGCCACCAGCAGAGATGAATGGGGGCGAGCTCTCTTT. The chain couples TRBV15 to TRBJ1-1, with a tentative D call TRBD1 (6 bases). This CDR3 region has 13 residues. Germline values: CDR1 LNHNV, CDR2 YYDKDF (reference sequence).

At least ten counts were recorded for this clonotype. The chain combines TRBV6-1 with TRBJ2-6; TRBD1 is a possible D gene (5 bases). Trimming removed 7 bases at V and 1 base at J, with 11 bases between. This CDR3 contains 15 residues. Germline V gene sequence: CDR1 MNHNS, CDR2 SASEGT. For the CDR3, the DNA is TGTGCCAGCAAAGGGGCCGGGTCTGGGGCCAACGTCCTGACTTTC. Translation gives CASKGAGSGANVLTF.

In its sample, this clonotype was seen many times. The CDR3 is CASSLGRGANQPQHF. CDR3 DNA sequence: TGTGCCAGCAGCTTAGGGCGGGGGGCGAATCAGCCCCAGCATTTT. The chain joins TRBV11-3 to TRBJ1-5, with a weak D call TRBD1 (6 bases). Germline V gene sequence: CDR1 SGHNT, CDR2 YENEEA. Trimming took off 1 base at V and 4 bases at J, with 11 bases between the two ends. This CDR3 region has 15 residues. Drawing the rest from reference TRBV11-3 and TRBJ1-5, the complete variable domain is EAGVVQSPRYKIIEKKQPVAFWCNPISGHNTLYWYLQNLGQGPELLIRYENEEAVDDSQLPKDRFSAERLKGVDSTLKIQPAELGDSAVYLCASSLGRGANQPQHFGDGTRLSIL.

This clonotype was recorded at least ten times. The V gene is TRBV28, the J gene TRBJ1-5; D possibly corresponds to TRBD1 (5 bases). The V and J ends lost 5 bases and 6 bases respectively, with 8 bases between them. This CDR3 has 12 amino acids. Germline CDR1 MDHEN, CDR2 SYDVKM. CDR3 amino acids: CASSAGIQPQHF. CDR3 coding DNA: TGTGCCAGCAGTGCAGGGATTCAGCCCCAGCATTTT.

V is TRBV6-1 and J is TRBJ2-7; D tentatively fits TRBD1 or TRBD2 (7 bases each). The ends were cut back, 6 bases at V and 5 bases at J, with 17 bases in the middle. The CDR3 runs 14 residues. CDR1 and CDR2 (germline): MNHNS, SASEGT. The chain's CDR3 is CASRTLTGRDEQYF. In nucleotides, the CDR3 is TGTGCCAGCAGAACCCTGACAGGGAGGGACGAGCAGTACTTC.

This clonotype was recorded at least ten times. This chain connects TRBV28 to TRBJ1-5; the match to TRBD1 covers 10 bases. Germline V gene data show CDR1 as MDHEN and CDR2 as SYDVKM. This CDR3 has 16 amino acids. Trimming took 6 bases from V and 0 from J; bases not matched to a gene: 5. For the CDR3, the DNA is TGTGCCAGCAGCCGGGACAGGGGCGCTAGCAATCAGCCCCAGCATTTT. The encoded protein is CASSRDRGASNQPQHF.

This sequence joins TRBV30 and TRBJ1-2; D is perhaps TRBD1 (6 bases). Trimming left V 0 bases short and J 8 bases short, with 7 bases between. CDR1 and CDR2 (germline): GTSNPN, SVGIG (reference sequence). CDR3 length: 11 amino acids. The CDR3 loop is CAWSVGTGYTF. As DNA, the CDR3 is TGTGCCTGGAGTGTAGGGACAGGCTACACCTTC.

This clonotype came up many times. V is TRBV4-1 and J is TRBJ1-1; tentative D call: TRBD1 (5 bases). Trimming left V 2 bases short and J 0 bases short, with 13 bases between. The germline gives CDR1 MGHRA, CDR2 YSYEKL. This CDR3 spans 16 amino acids. CDR3 in amino acids: CASSQPQDEVNTEAFF. The CDR3 nucleotides are TGCGCCAGCAGCCAACCACAGGACGAAGTGAACACTGAAGCTTTCTTT.